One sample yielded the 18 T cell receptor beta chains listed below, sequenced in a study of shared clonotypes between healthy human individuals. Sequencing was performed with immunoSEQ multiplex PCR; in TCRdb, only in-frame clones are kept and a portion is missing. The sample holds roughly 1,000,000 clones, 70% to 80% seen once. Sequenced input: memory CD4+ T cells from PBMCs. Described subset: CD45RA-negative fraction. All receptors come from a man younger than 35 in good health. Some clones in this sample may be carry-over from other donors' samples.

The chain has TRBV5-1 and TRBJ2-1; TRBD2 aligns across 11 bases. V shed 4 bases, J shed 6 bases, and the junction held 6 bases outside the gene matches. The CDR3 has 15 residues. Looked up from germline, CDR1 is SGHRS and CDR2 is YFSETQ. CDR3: CASSQTSGSINEQFF. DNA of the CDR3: TGCGCCAGCAGCCAAACTAGCGGGAGTATCAATGAGCAGTTCTTC.

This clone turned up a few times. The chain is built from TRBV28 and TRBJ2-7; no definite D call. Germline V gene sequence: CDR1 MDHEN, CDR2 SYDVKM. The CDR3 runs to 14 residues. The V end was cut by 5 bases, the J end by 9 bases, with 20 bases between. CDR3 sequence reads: CASSPPYRLLGQYF. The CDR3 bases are TGTGCCAGCAGTCCACCCTACCGGCTTCTCGGGCAGTACTTC.

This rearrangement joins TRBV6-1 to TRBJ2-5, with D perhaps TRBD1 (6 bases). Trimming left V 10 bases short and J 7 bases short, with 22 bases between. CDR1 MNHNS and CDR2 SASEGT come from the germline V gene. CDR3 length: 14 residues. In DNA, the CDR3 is TGTGCCAACTCTCACAGGGAGCTCCAGGGGACCCAGTACTTC. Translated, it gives CANSHRELQGTQYF.

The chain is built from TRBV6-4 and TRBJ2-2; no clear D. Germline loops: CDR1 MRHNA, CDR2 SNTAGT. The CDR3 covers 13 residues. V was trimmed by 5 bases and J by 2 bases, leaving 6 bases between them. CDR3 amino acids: CASSPANTGELFF. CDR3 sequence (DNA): TGTGCCAGCAGTCCCGCTAACACCGGGGAGCTGTTTTTT.

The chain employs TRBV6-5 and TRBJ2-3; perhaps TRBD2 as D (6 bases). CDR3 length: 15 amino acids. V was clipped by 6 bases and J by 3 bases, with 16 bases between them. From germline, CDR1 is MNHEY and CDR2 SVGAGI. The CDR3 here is CASRRGDARTDTQYF. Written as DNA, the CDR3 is TGTGCCAGCAGGCGGGGCGATGCACGGACAGATACGCAGTATTTT.

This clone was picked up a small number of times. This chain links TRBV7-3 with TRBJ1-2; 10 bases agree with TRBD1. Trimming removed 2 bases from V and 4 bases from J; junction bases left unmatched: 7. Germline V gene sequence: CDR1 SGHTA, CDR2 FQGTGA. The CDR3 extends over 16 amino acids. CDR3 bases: TGTGCCAGCAGCTTAGGGTCGACAGGGGGCACCTATGGCTACACCTTC. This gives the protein CASSLGSTGGTYGYTF.

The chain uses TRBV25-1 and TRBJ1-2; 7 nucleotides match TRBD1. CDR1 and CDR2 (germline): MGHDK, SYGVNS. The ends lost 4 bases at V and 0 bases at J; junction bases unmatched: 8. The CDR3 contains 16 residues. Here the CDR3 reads CASSVSGTASNYGYTF. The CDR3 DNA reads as TGTGCCAGCAGTGTCAGCGGGACAGCATCTAACTATGGCTACACCTTC.

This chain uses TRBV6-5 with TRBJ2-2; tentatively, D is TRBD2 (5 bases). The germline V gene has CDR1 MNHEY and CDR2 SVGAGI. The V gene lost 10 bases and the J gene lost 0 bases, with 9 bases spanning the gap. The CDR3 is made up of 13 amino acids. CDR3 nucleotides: TGTGCCATCCTAGCCGCGAACACCGGGGAGCTGTTTTTT. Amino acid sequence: CAILAANTGELFF.

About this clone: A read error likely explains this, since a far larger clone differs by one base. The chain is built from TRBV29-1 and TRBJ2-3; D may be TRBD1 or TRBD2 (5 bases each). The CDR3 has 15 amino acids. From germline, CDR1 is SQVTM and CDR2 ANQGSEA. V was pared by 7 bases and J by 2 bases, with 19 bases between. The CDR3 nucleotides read TGCAGCGCTCCGGGACGGCAATCGAACACAGATACGCAGTATTTT. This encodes CSAPGRQSNTDTQYF.

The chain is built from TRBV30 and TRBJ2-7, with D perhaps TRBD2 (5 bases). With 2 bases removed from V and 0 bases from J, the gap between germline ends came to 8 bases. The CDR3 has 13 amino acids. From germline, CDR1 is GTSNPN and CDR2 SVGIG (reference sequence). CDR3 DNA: TGTGCCTGGAGTCGGGGTTACTCCTACGAGCAGTACTTC. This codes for CAWSRGYSYEQYF.

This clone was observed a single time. The CDR3 nucleotides read TGCGCCAGCAGCCAGCGCCGGGCAGCGGGAGCGCCCGGGGAGCTGTTTTTT. Translation: CASSQRRAAGAPGELFF. The genes are TRBV4-1 and TRBJ2-2; the match to TRBD2 covers 8 bases. This CDR3 has 17 residues. V was clipped by 3 bases and J by 6 bases; unmatched bases: 12. CDR1 and CDR2 (germline): MGHRA, YSYEKL.

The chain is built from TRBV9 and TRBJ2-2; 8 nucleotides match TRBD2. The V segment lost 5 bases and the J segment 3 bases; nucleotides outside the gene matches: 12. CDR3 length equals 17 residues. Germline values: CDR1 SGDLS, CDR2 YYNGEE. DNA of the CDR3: TGTGCCAGCAGTCCCATTCCGGGACTAGGGCACACCGGGGAGCTGTTTTTT. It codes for CASSPIPGLGHTGELFF.

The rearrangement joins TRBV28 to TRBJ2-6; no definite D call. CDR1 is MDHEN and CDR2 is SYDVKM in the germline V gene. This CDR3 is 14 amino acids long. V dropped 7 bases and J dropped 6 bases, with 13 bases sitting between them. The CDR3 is CASNKGRAANVLTF. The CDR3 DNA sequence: TGTGCCAGCAACAAGGGTCGGGCGGCCAACGTCCTGACTTTC.

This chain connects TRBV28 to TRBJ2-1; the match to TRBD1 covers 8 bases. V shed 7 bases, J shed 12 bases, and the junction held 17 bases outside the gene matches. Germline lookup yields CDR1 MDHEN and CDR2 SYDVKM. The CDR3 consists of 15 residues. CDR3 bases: TGTGCCAGCACCCTAACAGGGGGACCGAAGGGGGGGCAGTTCTTC. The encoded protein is CASTLTGGPKGGQFF.

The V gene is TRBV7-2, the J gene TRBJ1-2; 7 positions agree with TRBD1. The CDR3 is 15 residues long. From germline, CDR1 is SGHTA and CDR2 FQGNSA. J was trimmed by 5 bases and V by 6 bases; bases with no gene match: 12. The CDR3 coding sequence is TGTGCCAGCAGTCCAGCGGGACAGCCAGGGTATGGCTACACCTTC. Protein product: CASSPAGQPGYGYTF.

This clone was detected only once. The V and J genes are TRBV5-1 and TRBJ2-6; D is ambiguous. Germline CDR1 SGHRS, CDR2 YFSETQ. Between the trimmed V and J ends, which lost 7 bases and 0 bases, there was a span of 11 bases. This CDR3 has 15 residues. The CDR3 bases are TGCGCCAGCTCCTCGACGGTCTCTGGGGCCAACGTCCTGACTTTC. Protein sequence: CASSSTVSGANVLTF.

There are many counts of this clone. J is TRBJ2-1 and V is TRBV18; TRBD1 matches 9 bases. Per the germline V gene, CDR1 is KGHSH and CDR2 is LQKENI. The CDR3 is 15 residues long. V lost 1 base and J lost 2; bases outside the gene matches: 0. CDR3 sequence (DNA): TGTGCCAGCTCACCACGACAGGGGGCCTACAATGAGCAGTTCTTC. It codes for CASSPRQGAYNEQFF.

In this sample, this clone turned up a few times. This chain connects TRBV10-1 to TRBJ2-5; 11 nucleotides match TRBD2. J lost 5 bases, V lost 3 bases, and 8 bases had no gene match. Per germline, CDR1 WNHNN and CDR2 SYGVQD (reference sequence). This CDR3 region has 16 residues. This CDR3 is CASSDSTSGRWETQYF. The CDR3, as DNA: TGCGCCAGCAGTGACTCCACTAGCGGGAGATGGGAGACCCAGTACTTC.